This T cell receptor (beta chain) was identified during a study of blood T cell repertoires in COVID-19. Whole-study context: Material from acute and convalescent COVID-19 was sourced from the United States, Italy and Spain.

Cohorts were based on clinical histories the participants reported. Exposed study participants had met a COVID-19 case within 2 weeks before entry. Methods used by the authors: Amplification of reference gene primers provided the estimated nucleated cell counts. TCRdb's copy holds only in-frame clones and misses some; the assay was immunoSEQ multiplex PCR. Clonal size and the V and J genes are those of that table, whereas D and trimming came from the DNA. The table shows around 220,000 clones, with 90% occurring only once. This clone was detected once. Germline loops: CDR1 GTSNPN, CDR2 SVGIG (reference sequence). V trimming: 2 bases; J trimming: 2 bases; junction bases outside the gene matches: 3. The CDR3 length is 14 residues.

Sequenced material: PBMCs or T cells enriched from blood (not recorded which). This TCR was recovered from a man aged 30 to 45 who had been exposed to COVID-19. The V and J genes are TRBV30 and TRBJ2-7, with 10 positions matching TRBD1. The CDR3 DNA reads TGTGCCTGGAGTTCCGGGACAGGGGCCTACGAGCAGTACTTC. This gives the protein CAWSSGTGAYEQYF.